This T cell receptor (beta chain) was captured by sequencing in a study of a mutant IDH1 vaccine in newly diagnosed glioma. The repertoire was sequenced with immunoSEQ multiplex PCR; TCRdb's copy has only in-frame clones and lacks some. The sample contains some 33,000 clones, 60% to 80% of which appear only once. CDR3 length: 12 residues. CDR1 MNHEY and CDR2 SVGAGI come from the germline V gene. Trimming cost V 7 bases and J 7 bases, with 10 bases left between them. Concerning this clone: The antigen is undetermined.

Documented time point: week 35, safety follow-up. Topical imiquimod was applied with each vaccine dose, which held 300 ug of mutant IDH1 20-mer peptide. The receptor comes from a woman in her twenties or thirties with glioma. Some clones in this sample may be carry-over from other donors' samples. Material: PBMCs, obtained from a glioma patient whose treatment included an IDH1 peptide vaccine. The chain is built from TRBV6-5 and TRBJ2-2; D remains unclear. The CDR3 nucleotides read TGTGCCAGCACCGGCCTCGGCGGGGAGCTGTTTTTT. This sequence encodes CASTGLGGELFF.